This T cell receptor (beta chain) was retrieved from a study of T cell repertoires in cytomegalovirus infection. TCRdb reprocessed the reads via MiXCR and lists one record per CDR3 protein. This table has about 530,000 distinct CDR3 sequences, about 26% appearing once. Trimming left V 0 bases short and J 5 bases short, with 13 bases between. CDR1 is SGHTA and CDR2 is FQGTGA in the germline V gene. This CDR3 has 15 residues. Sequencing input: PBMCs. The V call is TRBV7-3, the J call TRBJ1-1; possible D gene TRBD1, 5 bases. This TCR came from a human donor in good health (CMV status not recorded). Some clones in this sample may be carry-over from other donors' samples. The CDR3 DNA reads TGTGCCAGCAGCTTAACGGGGGATGGGGGGACTGAAGCTTTCTTT. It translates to CASSLTGDGGTEAFF.